These 29 T cell receptor beta chains originate from one sample sequenced in a study of blood T cell repertoires in COVID-19. Profiled with immunoSEQ multiplex PCR; TCRdb holds only in-frame clones, not every one. The data show around 80,000 clones, 65% to 85% seen once. Sequenced input: peripheral blood. These receptors came from an elderly woman with active or convalescent COVID-19.

The CDR3 nucleotides are TGTGCTAGTGGTTTGCAAGCGGGGAGTTCCTACAATGAGCAGTTCTTC. Its protein product is CASGLQAGSSYNEQFF. The chain carries TRBV12-5 and TRBJ2-1; 7 positions agree with TRBD2. After removal of 2 bases from V and 1 base from J, the junction contained 5 bases not matched to a gene. Germline V gene data show CDR1 as LGHNT and CDR2 as FRNRAP. The CDR3 totals 16 residues.

The V gene is TRBV4-3, the J gene TRBJ2-2, with D possibly being TRBD1 (6 bases). Germline CDR1 LGHNA, CDR2 YSLEER. The CDR3 has 15 amino acids. V lost 6 bases and J lost 6, with 17 bases in between. The CDR3 DNA follows: TGCGCCAGCAGACCGACAGGTACCGGTCCCGGGGAGCTGTTTTTT. Translated, it gives CASRPTGTGPGELFF.

V and J are TRBV18 and TRBJ2-7; 10 nucleotides line up with TRBD1. Germline loops: CDR1 KGHSH, CDR2 LQKENI. This CDR3 has 14 amino acids. V lost 5 bases to trimming and J lost 5 bases; unmatched junction nucleotides: 6. CDR3 region: CASSSGQGRDEQYF. The CDR3, as DNA: TGTGCCAGCTCATCGGGACAGGGGAGGGACGAGCAGTACTTC. Full variable domain (remainder filled in from reference TRBV18 and TRBJ2-7): NAGVMQNPRHLVRRRGQEARLRCSPMKGHSHVYWYRQLPEEGLKFMVYLQKENIIDESGMPKERFSAEFPKEGPSILRIQQVVRGDSAAYFCASSSGQGRDEQYFGPGTRLTVT.

The chain uses TRBV19 and TRBJ1-2, with D possibly matching TRBD1 (6 bases). The CDR3 loop spans 13 amino acids. Trimming left V 4 bases short and J 4 bases short, with 10 bases between. Germline CDR1 and CDR2: LNHDA and SQIVND (reference sequence). The CDR3 coding sequence is TGTGCCAGTAGTACGACAGGCACCTATGGCTACACCTTC. It translates to CASSTTGTYGYTF.

This chain links TRBV12-3 or TRBV12-4 with TRBJ1-6; no reliable D call. The CDR3 covers 13 residues. The V end lost 6 bases, the J end lost 12 bases, and 15 bases lay between the germline ends. CDR3: CASSHSDRGPLHF. CDR3 coding DNA: TGTGCCAGCAGCCACAGTGACCGGGGACCCCTCCACTTT.

V and J are TRBV19 and TRBJ1-1; D is unresolved. CDR3 size: 14 residues. In germline, CDR1 is LNHDA, CDR2 SQIVND (reference sequence). Between the trimmed V and J ends, which lost 5 bases and 5 bases, there was a span of 15 bases. This CDR3 reads CASSPLEGRTEAFF. DNA of the CDR3: TGTGCCAGTAGTCCGCTTGAAGGGAGGACTGAAGCTTTCTTT.

J is TRBJ2-1 and V is TRBV5-1, with 10 bases aligning to TRBD2. Germline CDR1 reads SGHRS; CDR2 reads YFSETQ. There are 16 residues in the CDR3. Unmatched junction bases numbered 3, after V lost 3 bases and J lost 0 bases. The CDR3: CASSWIAGGSYNEQFF. For the CDR3, the DNA is TGCGCCAGCAGCTGGATAGCGGGGGGCTCCTACAATGAGCAGTTCTTC.

This clone has a handful of counts. This sequence joins TRBV5-1 and TRBJ1-6; D uncertain. V was clipped by 3 bases and J by 0 bases, with 16 bases between them. The germline V gene encodes CDR1 SGHRS and CDR2 YFSETQ. The CDR3 runs to 18 residues. The CDR3 nucleotides are TGCGCCAGCAGCTGGGTCGGGATCGTGGGCTCCTATAATTCACCCCTCCACTTT. Translation: CASSWVGIVGSYNSPLHF. Full variable domain (rest looked up from reference TRBV5-1 and TRBJ1-6): KAGVTQTPRYLIKTRGQQVTLSCSPISGHRSVSWYQQTPGQGLQFLFEYFSETQRNKGNFPGRFSGRQFSNSRSEMNVSTLELGDSALYLCASSWVGIVGSYNSPLHFGNGTRLTVT.

This chain uses TRBV27 with TRBJ1-1; the D gene is possibly TRBD1 (6 bases). Trimming removed 3 bases at V and 8 bases at J, with 16 bases between. This CDR3 comprises 14 residues. The germline V gene encodes CDR1 MNHEY and CDR2 SMNVEV (reference sequence). The CDR3 bases are TGTGCCAGCAGTTTTATATCAGGGGCTGCCGAAGCTTTCTTT. As protein: CASSFISGAAEAFF.

This rearrangement joins TRBV7-2 to TRBJ1-2, with a weak D call TRBD1 (5 bases). Trimming removed 1 base at V and 5 bases at J, with 11 bases between. The CDR3 is 14 amino acids. Looked up from germline, CDR1 is SGHTA and CDR2 is FQGNSA. CDR3 protein: CASSLGGRTYGYTF. CDR3 nucleotide sequence: TGTGCCAGCAGCTTAGGGGGCAGAACATATGGCTACACCTTC.

V and J are TRBV5-1 and TRBJ1-5, with 7 bases fitting TRBD1. Germline trimming cut 0 bases from V and 7 bases from J; bases unmatched to any gene: 7. This CDR3 spans 15 amino acids. The germline V gene encodes CDR1 SGHRS and CDR2 YFSETQ. The CDR3 is CASSLAGGQAQPQHF. CDR3 DNA sequence: TGCGCCAGCAGCTTGGCCGGCGGACAGGCCCAGCCCCAGCATTTT.

This clone showed up just once. The chain combines TRBV4-3 with TRBJ2-1, with unresolved D. CDR3 size: 15 residues. The germline V and J ends were trimmed by 1 base and 0 bases, with 7 bases remaining between them. Germline CDR1 LGHNA, CDR2 YSLEER. CDR3 residues: CASSQVASSYNEQFF. DNA of the CDR3: TGCGCCAGCAGCCAAGTAGCTAGCTCCTACAATGAGCAGTTCTTC.

The DNA of the CDR3 is TGTGCCAGCAGGCTAACAGGGGTGCCCTCCTACGAGCAGTACTTC. Amino acids: CASRLTGVPSYEQYF. This chain joins TRBV11-3 and TRBJ2-7; 7 bases line up with TRBD1. Germline-derived CDR1 and CDR2 are SGHNT and YENEEA. J lost 0 bases, V lost 6 bases, and 8 bases had no gene match. The CDR3 length is 15 residues.

The rearrangement links TRBV4-1 to TRBJ2-3; 10 bases match TRBD2. V gave up 4 bases and J gave up 5 bases; unmatched junction bases: 3. This CDR3 has 14 residues. The germline V gene has CDR1 MGHRA and CDR2 YSYEKL. CDR3 sequence: CASSPGLAIDTQYF. DNA of the CDR3: TGCGCCAGCAGCCCGGGACTAGCGATAGATACGCAGTATTTT.

This clone was detected a few times. The chain couples TRBV6-5 to TRBJ1-2; 11 bases map to TRBD1. V lost 2 bases to trimming and J lost 9 bases; unmatched junction nucleotides: 5. From germline, CDR1 is MNHEY and CDR2 SVGAGI. The CDR3 is 14 residues long. The CDR3 spells CASSYTGQGGSYTF. The CDR3 region has the DNA TGTGCCAGCAGTTACACGGGACAGGGGGGTAGCTACACCTTC.

The chain is built from TRBV4-1 and TRBJ2-7, with 7 bases lining up with TRBD1. Trimming took 1 base from V and 3 from J; bases not matched to a gene: 6. CDR3 size: 15 residues. Germline V gives CDR1 MGHRA, CDR2 YSYEKL. The CDR3 nucleotides are TGCGCCAGCAGCCAAGGTTATTCAGGGGGCTACGAGCAGTACTTC. Translated, it gives CASSQGYSGGYEQYF.

This clone was counted only a few times. The chain recombines TRBV19 with TRBJ2-3; TRBD2 aligns across 10 bases. Trimming took 0 bases from V and 1 from J; bases not matched to a gene: 4. The CDR3 loop spans 17 amino acids. The germline V gene encodes CDR1 LNHDA and CDR2 SQIVND (reference sequence). The DNA of the CDR3 is TGTGCCAGTAGTATAGATCCAGCGGGGGGGGGCACAGATACGCAGTATTTT. It yields the protein CASSIDPAGGGTDTQYF.

The gene calls are TRBV5-4 and TRBJ2-5, with TRBD1 matching over 8 bases. The CDR3 spans 15 residues. With 0 bases clipped from V and 1 base from J, the junction kept 2 bases outside the gene matches. CDR1 is SGHNT, CDR2 YYREEE, per germline (reference sequence). As DNA, the CDR3 is TGTGCCAGCAGCTTGGACCAGGGGGCCCAAGAGACCCAGTACTTC. This gives the protein CASSLDQGAQETQYF.

The chain links TRBV29-1 to TRBJ2-2; 10 nucleotides match TRBD2. Germline V gene lookup returns CDR1 SQVTM and CDR2 ANQGSEA. The V and J ends lost 5 bases and 0 bases, in that order; junction bases with no gene match: 3. This CDR3 is built from 15 residues. In DNA, the CDR3 is TGCAGCGTTCAACTAGCGGGACCGAACACCGGGGAGCTGTTTTTT. Protein: CSVQLAGPNTGELFF.

The chain employs TRBV2 and TRBJ1-3; D gene unclear. The germline gives CDR1 SNHLY, CDR2 FYNNEI. The CDR3 is 16 amino acids. V was cut by 5 bases and J by 0 bases, with 14 bases left in between. The CDR3 protein is CASSFVETHSGNTIYF. The CDR3 region has the DNA TGTGCCAGCAGTTTCGTAGAAACTCACTCTGGAAACACCATATATTTT.

The chain is built from TRBV19 and TRBJ2-1; D unclear. In germline, CDR1 is LNHDA, CDR2 SQIVND (reference sequence). V was clipped by 3 bases and J by 6 bases, with 6 bases between them. The CDR3 covers 12 residues. The CDR3 region is CASSMSFNEQFF. The CDR3 bases are TGTGCCAGTAGTATGAGTTTCAATGAGCAGTTCTTC.

This sequence joins TRBV28 and TRBJ2-7; 10 bases align to TRBD1. The V segment lost 1 base and the J segment 2 bases; nucleotides outside the gene matches: 2. The CDR3 contains 15 residues. Per the germline V gene, CDR1 is MDHEN and CDR2 is SYDVKM. CDR3 in amino acids: CASSLLGTGAYEQYF. As DNA, the CDR3 is TGTGCCAGCAGTTTATTGGGGACAGGGGCCTACGAGCAGTACTTC.

This chain joins TRBV5-4 and TRBJ2-7, with D possibly being TRBD1 (5 bases). This CDR3 region has 14 residues. The V and J ends lost 0 bases and 1 base respectively, with 8 bases between them. The germline V gene encodes CDR1 SGHNT and CDR2 YYREEE (reference sequence). Written as DNA, the CDR3 is TGTGCCAGCAGCTTGGAACAGGCTTCCTACGAGCAGTACTTC. It translates to CASSLEQASYEQYF. Looking up the rest from reference TRBV5-4 and TRBJ2-7 gives the full variable domain: ETGVTQSPTHLIKTRGQQVTLRCSSQSGHNTVSWYQQALGQGPQFIFQYYREEENGRGNFPPRFSGLQFPNYSSELNVNALELDDSALYLCASSLEQASYEQYFGPGTRLTVT.

The chain combines TRBV4-1 with TRBJ1-2; TRBD1 is a possible D gene (6 bases). V was clipped by 2 bases and J by 8 bases, with 24 bases between them. Germline CDR1 reads MGHRA; CDR2 reads YSYEKL. The CDR3 is made up of 17 amino acids. CDR3 sequence (DNA): TGCGCCAGCAGCCAACCCGGAGTGGGAACAGGGACGGGAGGCTACACCTTC. Protein product: CASSQPGVGTGTGGYTF.

This chain connects TRBV7-2 to TRBJ2-7; 9 nucleotides line up with TRBD2. The V segment lost 0 bases and the J segment 5 bases; nucleotides outside the gene matches: 5. The CDR3 is 15 amino acids. Germline CDR1 reads SGHTA; CDR2 reads FQGNSA. The CDR3 DNA reads as TGTGCCAGCAGCTTAGCGGCTAGCGGGAACAACGAGCAGTACTTC. Residues: CASSLAASGNNEQYF.

This chain's CDR3 is CASSLLQDTYEQYF. Written as DNA, the CDR3 is TGTGCCAGCAGTTTATTGCAGGACACCTACGAGCAGTACTTC. This chain uses TRBV28 with TRBJ2-7; a weak D match, TRBD1 (5 bases). Germline V gene sequence: CDR1 MDHEN, CDR2 SYDVKM. The V gene lost 1 base and the J gene lost 2 bases, with 9 bases spanning the gap. CDR3 length: 14 residues.

The rearrangement joins TRBV2 to TRBJ1-5, with 12 bases aligning to TRBD1. Per the germline V gene, CDR1 is SNHLY and CDR2 is FYNNEI. J gave up 0 bases and V 4 bases, and 7 bases lay outside the gene matches. The CDR3 covers 18 residues. The CDR3 region is CASSVPGQGASSNQPQHF. For the CDR3, the DNA is TGTGCCAGCAGTGTTCCGGGACAGGGGGCTTCTAGCAATCAGCCCCAGCATTTT.

CDR3 coding DNA: TGTGCCAGCAGCGTGACGGGACTAGCGACAGATACGCAGTATTTT. It encodes CASSVTGLATDTQYF. The J gene is TRBJ2-3, the V gene TRBV9; 10 bases fit TRBD2. The V and J ends lost 2 bases and 3 bases, in that order; junction bases with no gene match: 3. Germline CDR1 reads SGDLS; CDR2 reads YYNGEE. The CDR3 consists of 15 residues. The whole variable domain, filled in from reference TRBV9 and TRBJ2-3, reads DSGVTQTPKHLITATGQRVTLRCSPRSGDLSVYWYQQSLDQGLQFLIQYYNGEERAKGNILERFSAQQFPDLHSELNLSSLELGDSALYFCASSVTGLATDTQYFGPGTRLTVL.

V usage is TRBV5-1 and J usage is TRBJ2-7; D gene unclear. V lost 3 bases to trimming and J lost 3 bases, with 10 bases between them. CDR3 length equals 13 residues. CDR1 is SGHRS, CDR2 YFSETQ, per germline. Here the CDR3 reads CASSSGSLYEQYF. CDR3 coding DNA: TGCGCCAGCAGCTCCGGGTCGCTCTACGAGCAGTACTTC. Together with reference TRBV5-1 and TRBJ2-7, the CDR3 gives the full variable domain: KAGVTQTPRYLIKTRGQQVTLSCSPISGHRSVSWYQQTPGQGLQFLFEYFSETQRNKGNFPGRFSGRQFSNSRSEMNVSTLELGDSALYLCASSSGSLYEQYFGPGTRLTVT.